The 11 T cell receptor beta chains below come from one sample, sequenced in a study of blood T cell repertoires in COVID-19. The table came from immunoSEQ multiplex PCR; TCRdb's copy has only in-frame clones and leaves some out. The data hold roughly 100,000 clones, with approximately 92% observed a single time. Sequencing was done on a sample of peripheral blood. All receptors come from a man in his fifties with active COVID-19.

This clone came up a few times. The chain has TRBV2 and TRBJ2-2, with D possibly TRBD1 on 5 matching bases. Germline assignment: CDR1 SNHLY and CDR2 FYNNEI. There are 16 residues in the CDR3. V was shortened by 4 bases and J by 0 bases, with 12 bases between the two germline ends. The CDR3 loop reads CASSVGQLANTGELFF. CDR3 DNA sequence: TGTGCCAGCAGTGTAGGACAACTCGCGAACACCGGGGAGCTGTTTTTT.

The count of this clone is one. The V and J genes are TRBV24-1 and TRBJ2-7; TRBD1 matches at 7 bases. Germline CDR1 KGHDR, CDR2 SFDVKD. The J segment lost 3 bases and the V segment lost 3 bases, leaving 7 bases of the junction unmatched. The CDR3 is made up of 15 amino acids. CDR3 sequence reads: CATSDATGNRYEQYF. CDR3 DNA sequence: TGTGCCACCAGTGATGCGACAGGGAATCGCTACGAGCAGTACTTC.

V is TRBV6-5 and J is TRBJ1-3; unclear D gene. Trimming shortened V by 4 bases and J by 3 bases, and 7 bases separated the two germline ends. Germline CDR1 is MNHEY and CDR2 is SVGAGI. The CDR3 is made up of 13 amino acids. The CDR3 DNA is TGTGCCAGCAGTTTAGAGTTTGGAAACACCATATATTTT. Translation gives CASSLEFGNTIYF.

DNA of the CDR3: TGCGCCAGCAGCTTAAACGGGGACACTGAAGCTTTCTTT. Its translation is CASSLNGDTEAFF. The V and J genes are TRBV5-1 and TRBJ1-1; D is uncertain. This CDR3 region has 13 residues. The germline CDR1 and CDR2 sequences are SGHRS and YFSETQ. V lost 2 bases to trimming and J lost 3 bases, with 8 bases between them.

This chain uses TRBV11-2 with TRBJ2-3; 7 nucleotides match TRBD1. CDR1 is SGHAT, CDR2 FQNNGV, per germline. Losses at the gene ends were 4 bases for V and 1 base for J; bases not matched to a gene: 5. This CDR3 spans 15 amino acids. CDR3 in DNA: TGTGCCAGCAGCTCCTCCGGGACAGGCACAGATACGCAGTATTTT. Amino acid sequence: CASSSSGTGTDTQYF.

In DNA, the CDR3 is TGTGCCAGCAGCTCCGACATCGGCAATCAGCCCCAGCATTTT. It encodes CASSSDIGNQPQHF. The chain links TRBV3-1 (or the pseudogene TRBV3-2) to TRBJ1-5; D not certain. V gave up 5 bases and J gave up 2 bases, with 10 bases separating them. This CDR3 is 14 amino acids long. Germline values: CDR1 LGHDT, CDR2 YNNKEL (reference sequence).

The CDR3 coding sequence is TGTGCCAGCACCCCACAGGGGGCGTGGGAAAAACTGTTTTTT. It specifies CASTPQGAWEKLFF. The V call is TRBV28, the J call TRBJ1-4; 9 bases line up with TRBD1. V lost 7 bases to trimming and J lost 8 bases; unmatched junction nucleotides: 8. CDR3 length: 14 residues. Per germline, CDR1 MDHEN and CDR2 SYDVKM.

This clone was counted a single time. This chain joins TRBV28 and TRBJ2-3, with TRBD2 matching 13 bases. The CDR3 covers 16 residues. Germline lookup yields CDR1 MDHEN and CDR2 SYDVKM. The trim removed 7 bases at V and 5 bases at J, leaving 9 bases unmatched. CDR3 in amino acids: CASTDPLAGGIDTQYF. The CDR3 DNA reads as TGTGCCAGCACCGATCCACTAGCGGGAGGGATAGATACGCAGTATTTT.

The chain links TRBV27 to TRBJ2-7; perhaps TRBD1 as D (6 bases). CDR3 length: 13 residues. Looked up from germline, CDR1 is MNHEY and CDR2 is SMNVEV (reference sequence). V lost 2 bases and J 3 bases, leaving 8 bases between the germline ends. The CDR3 DNA reads TGTGCCAGCAGTTTAGTGGACAGCTACGAGCAGTACTTC. It specifies CASSLVDSYEQYF.

V and J are TRBV4-1 and TRBJ2-3; TRBD2 matches 7 bases. Per the germline V gene, CDR1 is MGHRA and CDR2 is YSYEKL. V lost 4 bases, J lost 1 base, and 5 bases stayed unmatched. The CDR3 covers 15 residues. The CDR3 nucleotides read TGCGCCAGCAGCCTTAGGAGCGGGGGCACAGATACGCAGTATTTT. It specifies CASSLRSGGTDTQYF.

The chain carries TRBV12-3 or TRBV12-4 and TRBJ2-3; D gene unclear. The CDR3 sequence is 12 residues long. The V gene lost 5 bases and the J gene lost 2 bases, with 5 bases spanning the gap. CDR3 DNA: TGTGCCAGCAGTCCCAACACAGATACGCAGTATTTT. Its protein product is CASSPNTDTQYF.